The next 5 T cell receptor beta chains were all read from a single sample in a study of identical twins. TCRdb reanalysed the 5' RACE reads using MiXCR and keeps one entry per CDR3 protein. The data show 600,000 to 700,000 distinct CDR3 sequences, around 20% seen once. This sample was shared with a second study, whose subject was T cells expressing NK-cell markers.

Sequencing was carried out using PBMCs. The receptors were sampled from a woman between 18 and 29 years old in good health.

The count of this clonotype is one. This likely stems from a read error, as it lies one base from a far larger clone. The rearrangement links TRBV6-1 to TRBJ2-7, with 8 positions matching TRBD1. The J call may be incorrect, as the DNA end agrees better with TRBJ2-1. Germline CDR1 is MNHNS and CDR2 is SASEGT. The CDR3 consists of 12 residues. The CDR3 DNA follows: TGTGCCAGCAGCGGACAGGGCTACGAGCAGTTCTTC. This sequence encodes CASSGQGYEQFF.

The genes are TRBV20-1 and TRBJ1-5; D unresolved. Germline lookup yields CDR1 DFQATT and CDR2 SNEGSKA (reference sequence). This CDR3 is 15 amino acids long. V dropped 4 bases and J dropped 0 bases, with 13 bases sitting between them. The CDR3 spells CSATSEDYSNQPQHF. The CDR3 DNA reads TGCAGTGCTACCTCGGAAGACTATAGCAATCAGCCCCAGCATTTT.

This clonotype was counted only a few times. The chain uses TRBV29-1 and TRBJ1-4; maybe TRBD1 (5 bases). Trimming removed 7 bases from V and 8 bases from J, with 14 bases in between. The germline V gene has CDR1 SQVTM and CDR2 ANQGSEA. CDR3 size: 12 residues. This CDR3 reads CSGQILGEKLFF. The CDR3 region has the DNA TGCAGCGGACAGATCCTCGGGGAAAAACTGTTTTTT.

This clonotype was seen a few times. The V call is TRBV27, the J call TRBJ2-3; the match to TRBD1 covers 10 bases. Trimming took 0 bases from V and 6 from J; bases not matched to a gene: 9. The CDR3 extends over 17 amino acids. Germline V gives CDR1 MNHEY, CDR2 SMNVEV (reference sequence). CDR3 sequence reads: CASSLSLGTGVPDTQYF. In nucleotides, the CDR3 is TGTGCCAGCAGTTTATCTCTCGGGACAGGGGTCCCGGATACGCAGTATTTT.

V is TRBV20-1 and J is TRBJ2-1; 8 bases line up with TRBD2. Germline CDR1 DFQATT, CDR2 SNEGSKA (reference sequence). Trimming removed 3 bases from V and 9 bases from J; junction bases left unmatched: 7. The CDR3 runs to 13 residues. The chain's CDR3 is CSASLAGGREQFF. Written as DNA, the CDR3 is TGCAGTGCTAGTTTGGCGGGGGGACGTGAGCAGTTCTTC.